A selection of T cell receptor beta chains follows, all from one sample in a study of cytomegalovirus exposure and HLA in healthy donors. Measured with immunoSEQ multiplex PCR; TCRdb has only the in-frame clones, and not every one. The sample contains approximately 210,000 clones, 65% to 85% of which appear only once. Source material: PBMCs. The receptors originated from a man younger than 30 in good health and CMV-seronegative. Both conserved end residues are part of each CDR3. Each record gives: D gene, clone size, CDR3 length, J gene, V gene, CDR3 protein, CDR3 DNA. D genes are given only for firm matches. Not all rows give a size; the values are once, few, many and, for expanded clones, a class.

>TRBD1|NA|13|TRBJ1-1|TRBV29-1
CSAEGDRATEAFF
TGCAGCGCCGAGGGGGACAGGGCCACTGAAGCTTTCTTT
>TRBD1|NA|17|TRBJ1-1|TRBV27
CASSASLRGLGNTEAFF
TGTGCCAGCAGTGCTTCGCTCAGGGGGCTGGGGAACACTGAAGCTTTCTTT
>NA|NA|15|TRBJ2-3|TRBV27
CASSENGLGTDTQYF
TGTGCCAGCAGCGAGAACGGACTGGGCACAGATACGCAGTATTTT
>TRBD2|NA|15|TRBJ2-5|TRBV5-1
CASSLVAGEGETQYF
TGCGCCAGCAGCTTGGTTGCGGGAGAAGGTGAGACCCAGTACTTC
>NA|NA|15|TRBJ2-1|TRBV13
CASSLAQSAYNEQFF
TGTGCCAGCAGCTTAGCCCAGTCAGCCTACAATGAGCAGTTCTTC
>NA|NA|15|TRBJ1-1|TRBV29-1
CSVESAGRSGTEAFF
TGCAGCGTTGAATCGGCAGGGAGGTCGGGCACTGAAGCTTTCTTT
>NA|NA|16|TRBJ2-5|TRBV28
CASNIYGSSYQEAQYF
TGTGCCAGCAATATTTACGGGAGCTCGTACCAAGAGGCCCAGTACTTC
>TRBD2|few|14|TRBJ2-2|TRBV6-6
CASMTSGSNGELFF
TGTGCCAGCATGACTAGCGGGAGTAACGGGGAGCTGTTTTTT
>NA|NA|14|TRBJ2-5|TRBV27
CASSLGHFQETQYF
TGTGCCAGCAGTTTAGGACACTTCCAAGAGACCCAGTACTTC
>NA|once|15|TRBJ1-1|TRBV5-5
CASSLFGGANTEAFF
TGTGCCAGCAGCTTGTTCGGGGGGGCGAACACTGAAGCTTTCTTT
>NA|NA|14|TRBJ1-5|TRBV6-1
CASSVGGGVQPQHF
TGTGCCAGCAGTGTAGGGGGGGGAGTTCAGCCCCAGCATTTT
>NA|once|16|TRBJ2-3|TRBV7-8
CASSQRFGGSTDTQYF
TGTGCCAGCAGCCAACGTTTTGGCGGTAGCACAGATACGCAGTATTTT
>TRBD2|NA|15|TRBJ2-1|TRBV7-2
CASSRLAEVRNEQFF
TGTGCCAGCAGCCGACTAGCGGAGGTCCGTAATGAGCAGTTCTTC
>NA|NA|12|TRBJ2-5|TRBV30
CAWTRVQETQYF
TGTGCCTGGACCAGGGTACAAGAGACCCAGTACTTC
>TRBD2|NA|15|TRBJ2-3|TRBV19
CASSTLAGGTDTQYF
TGTGCCAGTAGTACCCTAGCGGGGGGCACAGATACGCAGTATTTT
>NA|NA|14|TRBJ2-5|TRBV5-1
CATSPVVSPETQYF
TGCGCCACCTCCCCGGTGGTCTCCCCCGAGACCCAGTACTTC
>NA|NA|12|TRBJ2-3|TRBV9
CASSASTDTQYF
TGTGCCAGCAGCGCTAGCACAGATACGCAGTATTTT
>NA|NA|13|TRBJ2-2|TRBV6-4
CASRLEATGELFF
TGTGCCAGCAGACTTGAGGCAACCGGGGAGCTGTTTTTT
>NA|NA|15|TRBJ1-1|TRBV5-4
CASSLAGGVSTEAFF
TGTGCCAGCAGCTTGGCGGGGGGGGTGAGCACTGAAGCTTTCTTT
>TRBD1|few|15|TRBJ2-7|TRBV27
CATEARGTGQAEQYF
TGTGCCACCGAGGCCCGGGGGACAGGGCAGGCCGAGCAGTACTTC
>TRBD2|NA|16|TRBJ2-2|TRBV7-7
CASSPSSGSPPGELFF
TGTGCTAGCAGCCCGTCTAGCGGGAGTCCCCCCGGGGAGCTGTTTTTT
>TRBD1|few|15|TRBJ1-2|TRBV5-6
CASSSGTGVGYGYTF
TGTGCCAGCAGCTCCGGGACAGGGGTTGGGTATGGCTACACCTTC
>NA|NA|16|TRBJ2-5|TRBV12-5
CASVPRWGRGQETQYF
TGTGCTAGTGTCCCAAGGTGGGGTAGGGGTCAAGAGACCCAGTACTTC
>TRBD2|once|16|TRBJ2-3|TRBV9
CASSPGTSGLTDTQYF
TGTGCCAGCAGCCCGGGGACTAGCGGGCTCACAGATACGCAGTATTTT
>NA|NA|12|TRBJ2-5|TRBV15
CATSLSQETQYF
TGTGCCACCAGCCTTTCCCAAGAGACCCAGTACTTC
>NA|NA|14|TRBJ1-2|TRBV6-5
CATLPPGTNYGYTF
TGTGCCACCCTACCCCCAGGGACTAACTATGGCTACACCTTC
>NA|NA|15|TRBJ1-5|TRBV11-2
CASSLGGQPNQPQHF
TGTGCCAGCAGCTTAGGAGGACAGCCAAATCAGCCCCAGCATTTT
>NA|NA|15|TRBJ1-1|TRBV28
CASSSWGSVNTEAFF
TGTGCCAGCAGTTCGTGGGGCAGTGTGAACACTGAAGCTTTCTTT
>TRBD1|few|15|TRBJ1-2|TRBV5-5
CASSLSTGQAEGYTF
TGTGCCAGCAGCTTGTCTACGGGACAGGCGGAAGGCTACACCTTC
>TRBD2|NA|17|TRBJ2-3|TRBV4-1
CASSQGRGGSDRDTQYF
TGCGCCAGCAGCCAAGGGAGGGGCGGGAGTGATAGAGATACGCAGTATTTT
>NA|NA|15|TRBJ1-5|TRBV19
CASSIGAVQNQPQHF
TGTGCCAGTAGTATAGGGGCAGTGCAAAATCAGCCCCAGCATTTT
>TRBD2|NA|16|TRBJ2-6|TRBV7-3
CASSFSGSGGANVLTF
TGTGCCAGCAGCTTTAGCGGGAGCGGTGGGGCCAACGTCCTGACTTTC
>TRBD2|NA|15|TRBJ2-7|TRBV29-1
CSVEDRLAGSYEQYF
TGCAGCGTTGAGGATCGCCTAGCGGGTAGCTACGAGCAGTACTTC
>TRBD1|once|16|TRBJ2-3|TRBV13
CASSLDYGTGADTQYF
TGTGCCAGCAGCTTAGACTATGGGACAGGGGCAGATACGCAGTATTTT
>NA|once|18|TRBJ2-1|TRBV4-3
CASSQAPLLAGSYNEQFF
TGCGCCAGCAGCCAAGCCCCCCTCCTGGCGGGATCCTACAATGAGCAGTTCTTC
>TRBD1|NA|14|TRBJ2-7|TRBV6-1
CASSPADRGDEQYF
TGTGCCAGCAGCCCGGCGGACAGGGGAGACGAGCAGTACTTC